This entry lists 19 T cell receptor beta chains sequenced from one sample in a study of blood T cell repertoires in COVID-19. Some clones are missing from TCRdb's copy, which holds only in-frame ones; the method was immunoSEQ multiplex PCR. This table has a few hundred thousand clones, roughly 80% appearing once. Sequencing was performed on peripheral blood. Receptors originate from an elderly woman with acute or convalescent COVID-19.

The chain uses TRBV25-1 and TRBJ1-2, with 9 bases identical to TRBD1. The germline gives CDR1 MGHDK, CDR2 SYGVNS. The CDR3 extends over 16 amino acids. J lost 0 bases, V lost 2 bases, and 4 bases had no gene match. The CDR3 DNA follows: TGTGCCAGCAGTGAACCGGGACAGGGCCCTAACTATGGCTACACCTTC. It codes for CASSEPGQGPNYGYTF.

The rearrangement links TRBV9 to TRBJ2-7; TRBD1 aligns across 9 bases. Trimming cost V 4 bases and J 3 bases; bases outside gene matches: 5. CDR3 length: 14 residues. From germline, CDR1 is SGDLS and CDR2 YYNGEE. CDR3 amino acids: CASSPGQGYYEQYF. CDR3 coding DNA: TGTGCCAGCAGCCCGGGACAGGGATACTACGAGCAGTACTTC.

This chain uses TRBV7-2 with TRBJ1-1; D unclear. CDR3 size: 12 residues. Trimming stripped 6 bases from V and 0 bases from J, with 5 bases between. CDR1 and CDR2 (germline): SGHTA, FQGNSA. This CDR3 is CASSFMNTEAFF. The CDR3 DNA sequence: TGTGCCAGCAGTTTCATGAACACTGAAGCTTTCTTT.

This chain joins TRBV5-4 and TRBJ1-3; D possibly corresponds to TRBD1 (5 bases). Looked up from germline, CDR1 is SGHNT and CDR2 is YYREEE (reference sequence). The CDR3 has 16 amino acids. Trimming took 3 bases from V and 0 from J, leaving 13 bases between them. Here the CDR3 reads CASSSGGGISGNTIYF. CDR3 nucleotides: TGTGCCAGCAGCTCCGGTGGGGGGATCTCTGGAAACACCATATATTTT.

The gene calls are TRBV20-1 and TRBJ1-5; D uncertain. Germline V CDR1 and CDR2: DFQATT, SNEGSKA (reference sequence). Trimming took 3 bases from V and 4 from J, leaving 10 bases between them. The CDR3 runs 13 residues. CDR3 sequence reads: CSASIPGNQPQHF. The CDR3 DNA reads TGCAGTGCTAGTATTCCGGGAAATCAGCCCCAGCATTTT.

The gene calls are TRBV6-5 and TRBJ1-2, with TRBD1 identical over 9 bases. CDR1 is MNHEY, CDR2 SVGAGI, per germline. This CDR3 contains 14 residues. J lost 5 bases, V lost 7 bases, and 8 bases had no gene match. CDR3: CASKRDRDLYGYTF. CDR3 DNA: TGTGCCAGCAAACGGGACAGGGATTTATATGGCTACACCTTC.

The J gene is TRBJ1-2, the V gene TRBV4-3; TRBD1 matches at 7 bases. CDR3 length: 16 residues. Looked up from germline, CDR1 is LGHNA and CDR2 is YSLEER. The ends lost 5 bases at V and 8 bases at J; junction bases unmatched: 17. The CDR3 DNA is TGCGCCAGCAGCTCATACTCCCCGGGACAGATTTTCGGCTACACCTTC. This sequence encodes CASSSYSPGQIFGYTF.

This rearrangement joins TRBV10-3 to TRBJ2-3, with a tentative D call TRBD1 (6 bases). Trimming took off 6 bases at V and 0 bases at J, with 13 bases between the two ends. Germline CDR1 ENHRY, CDR2 SYGVKD. The CDR3 is 15 amino acids. The CDR3 coding sequence is TGTGCCATCAGGAAACAGGGTTCTAGCACAGATACGCAGTATTTT. Protein: CAIRKQGSSTDTQYF.

This clone came up a few times. This chain links TRBV5-1 with TRBJ2-3; 8 positions agree with TRBD2. With V trimmed by 2 bases and J by 0 bases, 8 bases remained unmatched. This CDR3 spans 17 amino acids. Germline assignment: CDR1 SGHRS and CDR2 YFSETQ. The CDR3 nucleotides are TGCGCCAGCAGCTTCAGGCTAGCGGGTGGTAGCACAGATACGCAGTATTTT. Its protein is CASSFRLAGGSTDTQYF.

This clone was detected only a few times. The chain has TRBV5-1 and TRBJ2-1; 8 bases line up with TRBD2. Germline CDR1 reads SGHRS; CDR2 reads YFSETQ. The trim removed 0 bases at V and 3 bases at J, leaving 5 bases unmatched. CDR3 length equals 16 residues. DNA of the CDR3: TGCGCCAGCAGCTTGGATAGCGGGATAGGCTACAATGAGCAGTTCTTC. The encoded protein is CASSLDSGIGYNEQFF.

This clone was observed once. The CDR3 protein is CASRSGSIGTGELFF. DNA for the CDR3: TGTGCCTCGAGGTCCGGGTCCATAGGCACCGGGGAGCTGTTTTTT. The chain combines TRBV30 with TRBJ2-2; D call uncertain. The length of the CDR3 is 15 residues. Trimming took 7 bases from V and 4 from J, leaving 19 bases between them. Per germline, CDR1 GTSNPN and CDR2 SVGIG (reference sequence). Full variable domain (outside the CDR3, taken from reference TRBV30 and TRBJ2-2): SQTIHQWPATLVQPVGSPLSLECTVEGTSNPNLYWYRQAAGRGLQLLFYSVGIGQISSEVPQNLSASRPQDRQFILSSKKLLLSDSGFYLCASRSGSIGTGELFFGEGSRLTVL.

The chain recombines TRBV2 with TRBJ1-2; the D gene is possibly TRBD1 (5 bases). CDR3 length: 14 residues. Germline V gives CDR1 SNHLY, CDR2 FYNNEI. V gave up 3 bases and J gave up 2 bases, with 10 bases separating them. This CDR3 reads CASSEPTENYGYTF. In nucleotides, the CDR3 is TGTGCCAGCAGTGAGCCGACAGAGAACTATGGCTACACCTTC.

The chain uses TRBV11-2 and TRBJ1-5, with unresolved D. Germline V lookup: CDR1 SGHAT, CDR2 FQNNGV. This CDR3 comprises 13 residues. Deletions cut 2 bases from V and 2 bases from J, with 4 bases between. As DNA, the CDR3 is TGTGCCAGCAGCTTATCGGGCAATCAGCCCCAGCATTTT. Protein product: CASSLSGNQPQHF.

The chain carries TRBV14 and TRBJ2-5; possible D gene TRBD1, 6 bases. The CDR3 spans 15 residues. V was pared by 0 bases and J by 5 bases, with 13 bases between. Per the germline V gene, CDR1 is SGHDN and CDR2 is FVKESK. Here the CDR3 DNA reads TGTGCCAGCAGCCAAGAGCAGCAGGGGTGGGAGACCCAGTACTTC. It specifies CASSQEQQGWETQYF.

The V gene is TRBV7-2, the J gene TRBJ2-6; D perhaps matches TRBD2 (6 bases). The ends were cut back, 5 bases at V and 0 bases at J, with 11 bases in the middle. Germline CDR1 and CDR2: SGHTA and FQGNSA. CDR3 length: 16 residues. The CDR3 sequence is CASSAGRSSGANVLTF. Written as DNA, the CDR3 is TGTGCCAGCAGCGCGGGACGGTCCTCTGGGGCCAACGTCCTGACTTTC.

J is TRBJ1-2 and V is TRBV7-8; 7 bases align to TRBD1. The V gene end was trimmed by 3 bases and the J gene end by 0 bases; junction bases not matched to a gene: 1. The CDR3 totals 14 residues. Germline CDR1 is SGHVS and CDR2 is FQNEAQ. This CDR3 reads CASSFDRANYGYTF. DNA of the CDR3: TGTGCCAGCAGCTTTGACAGGGCTAACTATGGCTACACCTTC.

The chain uses TRBV27 and TRBJ2-7, with 10 bases that match TRBD2. Germline assignment: CDR1 MNHEY and CDR2 SMNVEV (reference sequence). CDR3 length equals 14 residues. Germline trimming cut 4 bases from V and 2 bases from J; bases unmatched to any gene: 2. The CDR3 DNA is TGTGCCAGCAGTTCAGCGGGAGGGACCTACGAGCAGTACTTC. It yields the protein CASSSAGGTYEQYF.

This sequence joins TRBV19 and TRBJ1-1; 7 nucleotides match TRBD1. This CDR3 contains 13 residues. V was clipped by 7 bases and J by 9 bases; unmatched bases: 11. Germline CDR1 reads LNHDA; CDR2 reads SQIVND (reference sequence). The DNA of the CDR3 is TGTGCCAGTACCTCTCGGAGGGACAGTCAAGCTTTCTTT. Translated: CASTSRRDSQAFF.

V gene TRBV10-3 combines with J gene TRBJ2-7, with a possible D match to TRBD1 (5 bases). Trimming pared 11 bases from V and 1 base from J, leaving 12 bases between. The CDR3 has 12 amino acids. Germline lookup yields CDR1 ENHRY and CDR2 SYGVKD. The CDR3: CAGANPSYEQYF. The CDR3 region has the DNA TGTGCCGGGGCAAATCCTTCCTACGAGCAGTACTTC.